These T cell receptor beta chains were read from a single sample in a study of T-cell reconstitution after alpha-beta-depleted transplantation in children. TCRdb re-analysed the PCR reads in MiXCR, keeping a single row per CDR3 protein. Altogether 100,000 to 120,000 distinct CDR3 sequences are present, approximately 10% being singletons, with the ten largest covering about 8.8%. Material: PBMCs from the stem cell graft donor, obtained from the stem cell graft. These receptors were collected from a human donor who donated a stem cell graft to a child with acute lymphoblastic leukemia. CDR3s include the opening cysteine and the closing phenylalanine or tryptophan. Each record gives: J gene, V gene, clone size, D gene, CDR3 DNA, CDR3 protein. The D gene is left open where the match is weak. Sizes are listed as once, few, many or a size class.

TRBJ2-7 TRBV7-9 many . TGTGCCAGCAGCTTTGGTCACGAGCAGTACTTC CASSFGHEQYF
TRBJ2-7 TRBV29-1 many . TGCAGCGTTGATGCCGGTCGGAACGAGCAGTACTTC CSVDAGRNEQYF
TRBJ1-3 TRBV5-1 many TRBD1 TGCGCCAGCAGCTCCGACAGGGTCTCTGGAAACACCATATATTTT CASSSDRVSGNTIYF
TRBJ2-1 TRBV7-9 many TRBD1 TGTGCCAGCAGCAGGGACAGGTATGAGCAGTTCTTC CASSRDRYEQFF
TRBJ2-7 TRBV6-5 many . TGTGCCAGCATTAGAGGGGGAGCGCCCTCCTACGAGCAGTACTTC CASIRGGAPSYEQYF
TRBJ2-3 TRBV3-1 many . TGTGCCAGCAGCCAAGATCCCCGGCCCACAGATACGCAGTATTTT CASSQDPRPTDTQYF
TRBJ1-4 TRBV9 many . TGTGCCAGCAGCGATAGACCTGGCTTTAATGAAAAACTGTTTTTT CASSDRPGFNEKLFF
TRBJ1-5 TRBV6-1 many TRBD1 TGTGCCAGCAGTCCGGACAGGGGGGATCAGCCCCAGCATTTT CASSPDRGDQPQHF
TRBJ2-1 TRBV7-9 few . TGTGCCAGCACAAAATTAGGGGAAGCTTCCTACAATGAGCAGTTCTTC CASTKLGEASYNEQFF
TRBJ2-2 TRBV12-3/TRBV12-4 many TRBD2 TGTGCCAGCAGTCATAGCGGGCCCTTCTTTCGAATTTTTTTT CASSHSGPFFRIFF